This T cell receptor beta chain was sequenced for a study of cytomegalovirus exposure and HLA in healthy donors. General study points: Immune exposure information available was restricted to CMV serostatus. Later on, a genetic analysis was performed. It linked a missense variant in DCLRE1C with V- and J-gene trimming of TCR beta.

With 60 Vbeta and 13 Jbeta primers, the PCR was carried out. Clones were sequenced by immunoSEQ multiplex PCR, and TCRdb holds only the in-frame ones, with some missing. This sample has about 130,000 clones, with around 80% found just once. The table lists this clone with a count of one. Its antigen is still unknown. The sequence was collected from a woman in her 30s in good health and CMV-seronegative. The sequenced sample consisted of PBMCs.

CDR3 in amino acids: CASSSFGTASSYEQYF. CDR3 sequence (DNA): TGTGCCAGCAGCTCGTTTGGGACAGCGAGCTCCTACGAGCAGTACTTC. V gene TRBV5-6 combines with J gene TRBJ2-7, with TRBD1 matching over 7 bases. V dropped 3 bases and J dropped 0; count of bases not matched to a gene: 9. Germline V gene lookup returns CDR1 SGHDT and CDR2 YYEEEE. CDR3 length equals 16 residues.